These T cell receptor beta chains were read from a single sample in a study of siplizumab effects on memory and regulatory T cells. The assay was immunoSEQ multiplex PCR, and TCRdb's table has in-frame clones only and misses some. The top ten hold 1.3% of the sample, which has fewer than 120,000 clones, around 90% seen once. Input material: CD4+ T cells sorted from blood. The receptors were sampled from a human donor in good health. Each CDR3 is given with its conserved first and last residue. A D gene is named only where the DNA matches it firmly. A row's size may be missing; if present it is once, few, many or a size class.

>.|TRBJ2-2|.|TRBV5-1
CASSLDGVTGELFF
TGCGCCAGCAGCTTAGACGGGGTCACCGGGGAGCTGTTTTTT
>.|TRBJ2-7|TRBD1|TRBV4-1
CASSQVGTGVYEQYF
TGCGCCAGCAGCCAAGTGGGGACAGGGGTCTACGAGCAGTACTTC
>.|TRBJ1-1|.|TRBV7-8
CASSYREGNTEAFF
TGTGCCAGCAGCTACAGGGAGGGGAACACTGAAGCTTTCTTT
>.|TRBJ2-5|.|TRBV5-8
CASSLPGPQETQYF
TGTGCCAGCAGCTTGCCAGGGCCTCAAGAGACCCAGTACTTC
>.|TRBJ1-5|.|TRBV2
CASSLLQGIQQPQHF
TGTGCCAGCAGTTTACTTCAGGGGATCCAGCAGCCCCAGCATTTT
>.|TRBJ2-3|TRBD1|TRBV2
CARTPGGSRTDTQYF
TGTGCCAGAACCCCAGGGGGCTCCCGCACAGATACGCAGTATTTT
>.|TRBJ2-7|.|TRBV30
CAWSVYHEQYF
TGTGCCTGGAGTGTTTACCACGAGCAGTACTTC
>.|TRBJ1-2|.|TRBV6-4
CASSDSVTGYGYTF
TGTGCCAGCAGTGACTCGGTTACCGGCTATGGCTACACCTTC
>few|TRBJ1-1|.|TRBV29-1
CSVALLMNTEAFF
TGCAGCGTTGCGCTCCTGATGAACACTGAAGCTTTCTTT
>.|TRBJ2-7|.|TRBV2
CASRGHYEQYF
TGTGCCAGCAGGGGACACTACGAGCAGTACTTC